Below are 9 T cell receptor beta chains sequenced from a single sample in a study of blood T cells in healthy people across ages. A J-beta primer mix and a sample-barcoded 5' primer were used in a second PCR of roughly 6 to 12 cycles. Via MiXCR, TCRdb re-called the 5' RACE reads, giving one row per CDR3 protein. The sample lists some 560,000 distinct CDR3 sequences, about a quarter seen once, with approximately 3.3% in the top ten. The same data also contributed to another study, on T cells of mothers and their children.

Material for sequencing was blood. The receptors originated from a boy between 2 and 15 years old in good health.

The chain has TRBV25-1 and TRBJ1-1; D not resolved. CDR3 length: 13 amino acids. Germline CDR1 reads MGHDK; CDR2 reads SYGVNS. V lost 2 bases, J lost 0 bases, and 4 bases lay in between. The chain's CDR3 is CASSEGVNTEAFF. CDR3 DNA: TGTGCCAGCAGTGAAGGGGTGAACACTGAAGCTTTCTTT.

Points on this clonotype: A junction end diverges from the germline sequence, so it may reflect a read error. The chain has TRBV20-1 and TRBJ2-3; D is undetermined. Germline V gene lookup returns CDR1 DFQATT and CDR2 SNEGSKA (reference sequence). The CDR3 covers 12 residues. The CDR3 reads CSAGDGRDTQYF. The CDR3, as DNA: TGCAGTGCTGGAGATGGTAGAGATACGCAGTATTTT.

The V and J genes are TRBV7-9 and TRBJ2-1, with TRBD2 identical over 9 bases. The germline gives CDR1 SEHNR, CDR2 FQNEAQ (reference sequence). Trimming at V came to 1 base and at J to 7 bases, leaving 5 bases not matched to a gene. The CDR3 extends over 15 amino acids. CDR3 nucleotides: TGTGCCAGCAGCTTAGTTGGACTAGCGTGGAATGAGCAGTTCTTC. Its protein is CASSLVGLAWNEQFF.

The V gene is TRBV12-3 or TRBV12-4, the J gene TRBJ2-1; 11 positions agree with TRBD2. J lost 2 bases, V lost 8 bases, and 5 bases had no gene match. There are 15 residues in the CDR3. The CDR3 reads CASGLLAGAYNEQFF. Here the CDR3 DNA reads TGTGCCAGCGGATTACTAGCGGGAGCCTACAATGAGCAGTTCTTC.

The genes are TRBV9 and TRBJ2-3, with no clear D. CDR1 and CDR2 from the germline V gene are SGDLS and YYNGEE. V lost 4 bases to trimming and J lost 3 bases, with 15 bases between them. CDR3 size: 15 residues. This chain's CDR3 is CASSPLDVRTDTQYF. The CDR3 coding sequence is TGTGCCAGCAGCCCCCTAGACGTCCGGACAGATACGCAGTATTTT.

The V call is TRBV20-1, the J call TRBJ2-3; D may be TRBD2 (7 bases). The V gene's germline CDR1 is DFQATT and CDR2 SNEGSKA (reference sequence). The CDR3 runs 14 residues. V was clipped by 6 bases and J by 1 base, with 14 bases between them. In nucleotides, the CDR3 is TGCAGTGCCAAACAAGGGGGGGGCACAGATACGCAGTATTTT. Protein: CSAKQGGGTDTQYF.

The V call is TRBV7-9, the J call TRBJ2-7; D not certain. V was pared by 3 bases and J by 6 bases, with 12 bases between. CDR1 SEHNR and CDR2 FQNEAQ come from the germline V gene (reference sequence). The CDR3 sequence is 13 residues long. CDR3 region: CASSFPADTEQYF. The CDR3, as DNA: TGTGCCAGCAGCTTCCCCGCTGATACCGAGCAGTACTTC.

The rearrangement uses TRBV20-1 and TRBJ2-4; 7 bases line up with TRBD1. Germline V lookup: CDR1 DFQATT, CDR2 SNEGSKA (reference sequence). CDR3 length: 15 residues. V lost 0 bases and J lost 9; bases outside the gene matches: 11. As DNA, the CDR3 is TGCAGTGCTAGAGATAGAGAAGGGGGCCCTCTCATTCAGTACTTC. Translated: CSARDREGGPLIQYF.

This chain uses TRBV3-1 with TRBJ2-5, with D possibly matching TRBD1 (6 bases). The V gene's germline CDR1 is LGHDT and CDR2 YNNKEL (reference sequence). This CDR3 has 15 residues. The ends were cut back, 2 bases at V and 1 base at J, with 11 bases in the middle. CDR3 amino acids: CASSQPGQSQETQYF. The DNA for the CDR3 is TGTGCCAGCAGCCAACCCGGACAGTCCCAAGAGACCCAGTACTTC.